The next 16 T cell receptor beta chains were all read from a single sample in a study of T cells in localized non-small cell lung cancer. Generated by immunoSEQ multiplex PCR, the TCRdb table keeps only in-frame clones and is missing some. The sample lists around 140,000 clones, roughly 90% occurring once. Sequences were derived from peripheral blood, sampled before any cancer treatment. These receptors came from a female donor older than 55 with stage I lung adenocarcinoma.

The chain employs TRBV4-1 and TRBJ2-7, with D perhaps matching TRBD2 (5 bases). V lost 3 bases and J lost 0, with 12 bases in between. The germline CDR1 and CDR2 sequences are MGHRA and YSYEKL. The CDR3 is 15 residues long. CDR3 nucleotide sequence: TGCGCCAGCAGCCAGGAAGCGGAGAGCTCCTACGAGCAGTACTTC. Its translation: CASSQEAESSYEQYF.

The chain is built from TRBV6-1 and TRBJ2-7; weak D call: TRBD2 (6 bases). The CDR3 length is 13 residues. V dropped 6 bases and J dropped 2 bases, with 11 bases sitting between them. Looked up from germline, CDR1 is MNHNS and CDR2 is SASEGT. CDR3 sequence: CASSKGLTYEQYF. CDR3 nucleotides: TGTGCCAGCAGCAAGGGACTTACCTACGAGCAGTACTTC.

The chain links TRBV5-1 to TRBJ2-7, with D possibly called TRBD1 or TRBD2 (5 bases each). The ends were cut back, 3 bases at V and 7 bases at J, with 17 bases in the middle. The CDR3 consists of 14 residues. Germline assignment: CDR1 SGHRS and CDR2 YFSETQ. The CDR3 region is CASSYFRDEGEQYF. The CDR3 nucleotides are TGCGCCAGCAGCTACTTTCGGGACGAGGGAGAGCAGTACTTC. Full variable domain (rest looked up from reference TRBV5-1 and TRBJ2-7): KAGVTQTPRYLIKTRGQQVTLSCSPISGHRSVSWYQQTPGQGLQFLFEYFSETQRNKGNFPGRFSGRQFSNSRSEMNVSTLELGDSALYLCASSYFRDEGEQYFGPGTRLTVT.

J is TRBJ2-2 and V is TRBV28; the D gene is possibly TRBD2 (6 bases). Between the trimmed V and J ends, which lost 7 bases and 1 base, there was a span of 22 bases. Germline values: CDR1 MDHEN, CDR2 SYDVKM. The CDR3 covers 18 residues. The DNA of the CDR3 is TGTGCCAGCACACGGTCGAGCGGGCTAGCGCTGAACACCGGGGAGCTGTTTTTT. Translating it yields CASTRSSGLALNTGELFF.

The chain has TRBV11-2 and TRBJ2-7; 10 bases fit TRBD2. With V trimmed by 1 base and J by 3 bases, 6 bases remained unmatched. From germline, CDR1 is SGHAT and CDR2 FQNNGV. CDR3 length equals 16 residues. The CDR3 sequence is CASSLARVAGGYEQYF. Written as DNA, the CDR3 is TGTGCCAGCAGCTTAGCGCGGGTAGCGGGAGGCTACGAGCAGTACTTC.

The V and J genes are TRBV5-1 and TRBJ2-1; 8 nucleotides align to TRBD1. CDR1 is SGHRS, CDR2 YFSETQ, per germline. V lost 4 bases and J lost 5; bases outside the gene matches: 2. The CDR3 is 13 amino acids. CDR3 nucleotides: TGCGCCAGCAGCCGGACAGGGAACAATGAGCAGTTCTTC. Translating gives CASSRTGNNEQFF.

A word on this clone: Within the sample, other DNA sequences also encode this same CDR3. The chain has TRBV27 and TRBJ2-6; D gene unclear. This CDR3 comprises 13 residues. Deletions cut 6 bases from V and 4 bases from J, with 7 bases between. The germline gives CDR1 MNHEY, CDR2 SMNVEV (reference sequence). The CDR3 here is CASSPAGANVLTF. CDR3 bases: TGTGCCAGCAGCCCTGCGGGGGCCAACGTCCTGACTTTC.

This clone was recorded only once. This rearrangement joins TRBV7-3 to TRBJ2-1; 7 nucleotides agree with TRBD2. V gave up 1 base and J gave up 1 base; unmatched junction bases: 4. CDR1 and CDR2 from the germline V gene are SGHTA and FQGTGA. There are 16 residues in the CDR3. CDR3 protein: CASSLIGGSSYNEQFF. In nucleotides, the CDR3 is TGTGCCAGCAGCTTAATAGGCGGGAGTTCCTACAATGAGCAGTTCTTC.

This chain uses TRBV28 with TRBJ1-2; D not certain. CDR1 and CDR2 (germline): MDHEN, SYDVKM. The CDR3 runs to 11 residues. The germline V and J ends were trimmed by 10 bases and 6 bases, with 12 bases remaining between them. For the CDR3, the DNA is TGTGCCATCCTTAACATGCATGGCTACACCTTC. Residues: CAILNMHGYTF.

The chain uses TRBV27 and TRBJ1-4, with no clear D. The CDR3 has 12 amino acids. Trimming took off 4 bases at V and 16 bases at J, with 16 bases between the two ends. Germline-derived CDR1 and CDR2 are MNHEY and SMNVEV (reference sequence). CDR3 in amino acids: CASSSLNGRAFF. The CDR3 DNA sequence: TGTGCCAGCAGTTCTCTGAACGGGAGAGCGTTTTTT. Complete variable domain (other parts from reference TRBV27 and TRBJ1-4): EAQVTQNPRYLITVTGKKLTVTCSQNMNHEYMSWYRQDPGLGLRQIYYSMNVEVTDKGDVPEGYKVSRKEKRNFPLILESPSPNQTSLYFCASSSLNGRAFFGSGTQLSVL.

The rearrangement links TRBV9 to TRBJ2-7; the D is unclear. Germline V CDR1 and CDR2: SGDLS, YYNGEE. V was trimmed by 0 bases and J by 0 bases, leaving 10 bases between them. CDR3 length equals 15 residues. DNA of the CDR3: TGTGCCAGCAGCGTAGCGAGCGACTCCTCCTACGAGCAGTACTTC. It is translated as CASSVASDSSYEQYF.

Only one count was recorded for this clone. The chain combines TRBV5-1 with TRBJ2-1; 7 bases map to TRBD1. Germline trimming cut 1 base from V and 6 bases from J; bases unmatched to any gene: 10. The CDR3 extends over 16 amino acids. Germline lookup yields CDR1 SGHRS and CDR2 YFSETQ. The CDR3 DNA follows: TGCGCCAGCAGCTTGACCGAGAATAGACAGGGCAATGAGCAGTTCTTC. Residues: CASSLTENRQGNEQFF.

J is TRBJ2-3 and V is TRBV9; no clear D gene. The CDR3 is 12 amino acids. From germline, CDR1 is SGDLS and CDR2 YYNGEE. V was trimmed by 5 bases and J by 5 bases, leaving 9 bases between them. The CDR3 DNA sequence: TGTGCCAGCAGTCATCTAGAAGATACGCAGTATTTT. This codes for CASSHLEDTQYF.

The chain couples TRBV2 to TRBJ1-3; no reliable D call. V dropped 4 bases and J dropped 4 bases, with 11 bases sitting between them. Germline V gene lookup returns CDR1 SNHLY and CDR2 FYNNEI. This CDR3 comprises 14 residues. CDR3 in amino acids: CASSVMRTGNTIYF. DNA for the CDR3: TGTGCCAGCAGTGTAATGAGAACCGGAAACACCATATATTTT.

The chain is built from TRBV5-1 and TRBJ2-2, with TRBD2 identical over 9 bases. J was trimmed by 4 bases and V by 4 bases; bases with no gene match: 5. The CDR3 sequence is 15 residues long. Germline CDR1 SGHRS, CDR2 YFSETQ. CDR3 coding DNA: TGCGCCAGCAGCCCCCCAGCGGGAGGCACCGGGGAGCTGTTTTTT. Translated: CASSPPAGGTGELFF.

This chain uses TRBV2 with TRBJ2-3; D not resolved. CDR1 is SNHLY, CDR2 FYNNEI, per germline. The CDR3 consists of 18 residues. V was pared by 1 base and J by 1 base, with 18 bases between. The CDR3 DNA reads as TGTGCCAGCAGTGAAGGGGCGATGCAGAACCTCCGCACAGATACGCAGTATTTT. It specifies CASSEGAMQNLRTDTQYF.